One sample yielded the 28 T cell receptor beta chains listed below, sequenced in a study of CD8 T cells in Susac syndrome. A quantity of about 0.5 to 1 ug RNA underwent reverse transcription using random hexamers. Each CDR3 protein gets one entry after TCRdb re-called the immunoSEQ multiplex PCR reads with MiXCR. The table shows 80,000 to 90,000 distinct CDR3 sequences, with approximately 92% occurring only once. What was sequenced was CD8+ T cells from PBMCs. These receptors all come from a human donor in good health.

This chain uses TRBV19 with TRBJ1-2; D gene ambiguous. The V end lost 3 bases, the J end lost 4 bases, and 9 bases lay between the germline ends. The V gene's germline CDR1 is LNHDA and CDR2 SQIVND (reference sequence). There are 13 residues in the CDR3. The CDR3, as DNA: TGTGCCAGTAGTATCGGGCAGCTCTATGGCTACACCTTC. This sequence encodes CASSIGQLYGYTF.

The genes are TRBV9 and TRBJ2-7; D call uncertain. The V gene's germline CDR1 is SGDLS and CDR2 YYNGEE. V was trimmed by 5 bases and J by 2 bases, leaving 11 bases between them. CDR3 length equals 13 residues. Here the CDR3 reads CASSPDPAYEQYF. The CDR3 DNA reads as TGTGCCAGCAGTCCAGACCCGGCCTACGAGCAGTACTTC.

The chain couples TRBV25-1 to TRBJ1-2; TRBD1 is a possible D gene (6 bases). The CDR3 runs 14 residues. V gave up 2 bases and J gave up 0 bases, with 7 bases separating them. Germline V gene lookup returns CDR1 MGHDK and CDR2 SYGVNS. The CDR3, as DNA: TGTGCCAGCAGTGAACGGACAGCTAACTATGGCTACACCTTC. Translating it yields CASSERTANYGYTF.

DNA for the CDR3: TGTGCCACCAGCGGTACACAGGGCGCCCAAGAGACCCAGTACTTC. Its translation is CATSGTQGAQETQYF. V is TRBV15 and J is TRBJ2-5; TRBD1 is a possible D gene (6 bases). CDR1 is LNHNV, CDR2 YYDKDF, per germline (reference sequence). Trimming stripped 5 bases from V and 1 base from J, with 14 bases between. CDR3 length: 15 residues.

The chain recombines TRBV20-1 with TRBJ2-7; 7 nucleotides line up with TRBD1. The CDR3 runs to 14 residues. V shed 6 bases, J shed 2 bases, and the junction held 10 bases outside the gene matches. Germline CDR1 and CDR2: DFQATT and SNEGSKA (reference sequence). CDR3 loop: CSATTTGITYEQYF. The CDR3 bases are TGCAGTGCCACCACGACAGGGATTACCTACGAGCAGTACTTC.

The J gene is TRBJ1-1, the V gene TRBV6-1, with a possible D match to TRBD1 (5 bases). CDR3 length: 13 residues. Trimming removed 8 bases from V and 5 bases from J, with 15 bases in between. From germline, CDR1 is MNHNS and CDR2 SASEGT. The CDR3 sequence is CASRQGFGTEAFF. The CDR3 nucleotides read TGTGCCAGCCGCCAGGGATTTGGTACTGAAGCTTTCTTT.

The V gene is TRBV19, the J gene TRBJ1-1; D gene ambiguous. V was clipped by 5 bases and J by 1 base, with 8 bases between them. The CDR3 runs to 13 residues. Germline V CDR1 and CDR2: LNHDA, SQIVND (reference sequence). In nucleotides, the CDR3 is TGTGCCAGTAGTGTAACAGCGAACACTGAAGCTTTCTTT. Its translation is CASSVTANTEAFF.

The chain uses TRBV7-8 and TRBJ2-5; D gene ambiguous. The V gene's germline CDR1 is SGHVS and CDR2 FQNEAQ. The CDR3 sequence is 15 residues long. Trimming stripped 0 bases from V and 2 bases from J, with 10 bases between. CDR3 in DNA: TGTGCCAGCAGCTTAGCGGGTGCGCCTCAAGAGACCCAGTACTTC. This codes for CASSLAGAPQETQYF.

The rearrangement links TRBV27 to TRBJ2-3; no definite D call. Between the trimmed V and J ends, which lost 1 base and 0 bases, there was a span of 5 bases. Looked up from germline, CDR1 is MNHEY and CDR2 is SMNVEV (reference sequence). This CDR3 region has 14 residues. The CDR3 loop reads CASSLFYSTDTQYF. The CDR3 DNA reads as TGTGCCAGCAGTTTATTTTACAGCACAGATACGCAGTATTTT.

Here the CDR3 reads CASSVALPGPNSPLHF. The CDR3 coding sequence is TGTGCCAGCAGCGTAGCCCTACCAGGGCCTAATTCACCCCTCCACTTT. The rearrangement uses TRBV9 and TRBJ1-6; TRBD1 is a possible D gene (5 bases). Germline V gene lookup returns CDR1 SGDLS and CDR2 YYNGEE. This CDR3 has 16 residues. V lost 0 bases and J 6 bases, leaving 13 bases between the germline ends.

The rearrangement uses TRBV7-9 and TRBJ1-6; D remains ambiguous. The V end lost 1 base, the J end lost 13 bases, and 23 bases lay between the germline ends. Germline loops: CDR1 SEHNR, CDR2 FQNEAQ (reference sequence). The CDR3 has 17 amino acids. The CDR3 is CASSLVKNVGRPEPLHF. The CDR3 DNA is TGTGCCAGCAGCTTAGTTAAGAATGTTGGACGGCCAGAGCCCCTCCACTTT.

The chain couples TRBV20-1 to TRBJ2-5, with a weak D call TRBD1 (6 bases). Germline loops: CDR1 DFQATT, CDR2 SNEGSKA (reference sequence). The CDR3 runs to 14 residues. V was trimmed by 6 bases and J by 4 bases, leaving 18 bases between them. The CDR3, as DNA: TGCAGTGCCCCCCCGATACAGGGCTTAGAGACCCAGTACTTC. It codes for CSAPPIQGLETQYF.

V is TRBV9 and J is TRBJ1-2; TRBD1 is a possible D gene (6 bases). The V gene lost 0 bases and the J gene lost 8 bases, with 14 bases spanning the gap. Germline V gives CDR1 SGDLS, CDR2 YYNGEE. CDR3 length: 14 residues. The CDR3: CASSVAVQGGGYTF. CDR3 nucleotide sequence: TGTGCCAGCAGCGTAGCTGTACAGGGAGGCGGCTACACCTTC.

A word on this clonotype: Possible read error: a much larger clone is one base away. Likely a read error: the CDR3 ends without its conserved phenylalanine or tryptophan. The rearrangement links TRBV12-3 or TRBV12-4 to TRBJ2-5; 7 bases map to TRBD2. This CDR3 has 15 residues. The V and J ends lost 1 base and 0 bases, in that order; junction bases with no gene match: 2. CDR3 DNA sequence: TGTGCCAGCAGTTTAGGCGGGGGATACCAAGAGACCCAGTACTAC. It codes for CASSLGGGYQETQYY.

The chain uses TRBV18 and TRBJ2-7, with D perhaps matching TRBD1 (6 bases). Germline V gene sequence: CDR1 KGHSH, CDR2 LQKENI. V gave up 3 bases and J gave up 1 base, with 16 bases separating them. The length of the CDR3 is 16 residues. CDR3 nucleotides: TGTGCCAGCTCACCGTACGACAGGACCCATTCCTACGAGCAGTACTTC. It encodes CASSPYDRTHSYEQYF. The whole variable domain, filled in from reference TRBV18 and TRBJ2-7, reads NAGVMQNPRHLVRRRGQEARLRCSPMKGHSHVYWYRQLPEEGLKFMVYLQKENIIDESGMPKERFSAEFPKEGPSILRIQQVVRGDSAAYFCASSPYDRTHSYEQYFGPGTRLTVT.

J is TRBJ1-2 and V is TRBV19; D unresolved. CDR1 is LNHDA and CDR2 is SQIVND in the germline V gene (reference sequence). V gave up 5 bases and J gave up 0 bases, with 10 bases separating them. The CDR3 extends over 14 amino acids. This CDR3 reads CASSDDGTNYGYTF. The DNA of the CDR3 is TGTGCCAGTAGTGACGACGGTACTAACTATGGCTACACCTTC. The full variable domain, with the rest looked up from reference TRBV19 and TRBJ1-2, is DGGITQSPKYLFRKEGQNVTLSCEQNLNHDAMYWYRQDPGQGLRLIYYSQIVNDFQKGDIAEGYSVSREKKESFPLTVTSAQKNPTAFYLCASSDDGTNYGYTFGSGTRLTVV.

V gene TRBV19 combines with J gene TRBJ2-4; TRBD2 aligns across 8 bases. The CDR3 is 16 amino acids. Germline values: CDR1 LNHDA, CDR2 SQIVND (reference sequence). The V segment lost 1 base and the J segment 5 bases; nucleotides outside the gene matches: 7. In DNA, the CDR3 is TGTGCCAGTAGTATAGCCAACGGGGGGGCCGAAAACATTCAGTACTTC. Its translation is CASSIANGGAENIQYF.

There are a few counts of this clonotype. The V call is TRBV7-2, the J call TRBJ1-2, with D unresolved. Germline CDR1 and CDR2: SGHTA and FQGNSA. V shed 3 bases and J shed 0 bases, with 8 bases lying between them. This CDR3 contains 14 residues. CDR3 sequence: CASSLGAPNYGYTF. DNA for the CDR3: TGTGCCAGCAGCTTGGGCGCCCCTAACTATGGCTACACCTTC.

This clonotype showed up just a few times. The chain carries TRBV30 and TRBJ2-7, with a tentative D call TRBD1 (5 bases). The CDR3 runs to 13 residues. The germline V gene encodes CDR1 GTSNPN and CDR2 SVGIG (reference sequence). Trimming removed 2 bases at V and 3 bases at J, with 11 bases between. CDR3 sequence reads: CAWSPGPFYEQYF. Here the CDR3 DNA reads TGTGCCTGGAGTCCAGGGCCGTTCTACGAGCAGTACTTC.

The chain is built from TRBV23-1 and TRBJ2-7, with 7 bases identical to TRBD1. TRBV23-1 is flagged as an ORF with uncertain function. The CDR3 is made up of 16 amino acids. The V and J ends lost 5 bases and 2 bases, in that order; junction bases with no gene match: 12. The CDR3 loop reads CASSYFCGQETYEQYF. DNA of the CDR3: TGCGCCAGCAGTTACTTCTGCGGACAGGAAACCTACGAGCAGTACTTC.

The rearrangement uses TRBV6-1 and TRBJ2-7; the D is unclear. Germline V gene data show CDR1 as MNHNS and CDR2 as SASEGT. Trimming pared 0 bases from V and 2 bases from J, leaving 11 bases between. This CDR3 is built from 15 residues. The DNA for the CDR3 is TGTGCCAGCAGTGAAGCGTCTTGGCAGACCTACGAGCAGTACTTC. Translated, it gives CASSEASWQTYEQYF.

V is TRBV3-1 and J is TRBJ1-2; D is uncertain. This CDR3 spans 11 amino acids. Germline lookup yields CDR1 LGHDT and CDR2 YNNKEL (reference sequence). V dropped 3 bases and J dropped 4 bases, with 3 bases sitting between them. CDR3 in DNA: TGTGCCAGCAGCCAGATCTATGGCTACACCTTC. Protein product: CASSQIYGYTF.

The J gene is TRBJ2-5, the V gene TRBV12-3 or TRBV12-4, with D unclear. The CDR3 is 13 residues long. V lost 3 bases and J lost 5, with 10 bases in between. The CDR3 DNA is TGTGCCAGCAGTTTGTGGAAAAGGGAGACCCAGTACTTC. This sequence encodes CASSLWKRETQYF.

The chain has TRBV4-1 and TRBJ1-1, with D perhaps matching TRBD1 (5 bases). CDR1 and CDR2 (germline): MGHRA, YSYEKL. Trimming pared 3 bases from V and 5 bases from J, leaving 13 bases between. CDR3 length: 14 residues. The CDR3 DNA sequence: TGCGCCAGCAGCCAGTACATAGAGGGGACTGAAGCTTTCTTT. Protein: CASSQYIEGTEAFF.

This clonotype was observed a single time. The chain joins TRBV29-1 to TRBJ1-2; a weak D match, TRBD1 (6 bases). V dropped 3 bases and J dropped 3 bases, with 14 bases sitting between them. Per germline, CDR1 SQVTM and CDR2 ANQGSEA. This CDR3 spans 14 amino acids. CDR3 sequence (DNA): TGCAGCGTTGAGCGGCAGGGGTCACACTATGGCTACACCTTC. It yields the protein CSVERQGSHYGYTF.

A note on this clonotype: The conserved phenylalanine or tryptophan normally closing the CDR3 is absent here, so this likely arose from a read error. The CDR3 DNA reads TGTGCCAGCAGTCCCGTCCTAGGAGACCTTAGCACAGATACGCAGTATCTT. Amino acids: CASSPVLGDLSTDTQYL. The chain couples TRBV2 to TRBJ2-3, with D unresolved. Germline values: CDR1 SNHLY, CDR2 FYNNEI. The ends were cut back, 5 bases at V and 0 bases at J, with 18 bases in the middle. The CDR3 totals 17 residues.

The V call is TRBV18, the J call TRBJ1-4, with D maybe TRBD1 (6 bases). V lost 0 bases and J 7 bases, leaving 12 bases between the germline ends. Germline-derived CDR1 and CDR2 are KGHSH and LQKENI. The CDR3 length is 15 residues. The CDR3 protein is CASSPPPGAIEKLFF. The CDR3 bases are TGTGCCAGCTCACCACCACCGGGGGCGATTGAAAAACTGTTTTTT. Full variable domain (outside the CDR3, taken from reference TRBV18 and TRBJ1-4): NAGVMQNPRHLVRRRGQEARLRCSPMKGHSHVYWYRQLPEEGLKFMVYLQKENIIDESGMPKERFSAEFPKEGPSILRIQQVVRGDSAAYFCASSPPPGAIEKLFFGSGTQLSVL.

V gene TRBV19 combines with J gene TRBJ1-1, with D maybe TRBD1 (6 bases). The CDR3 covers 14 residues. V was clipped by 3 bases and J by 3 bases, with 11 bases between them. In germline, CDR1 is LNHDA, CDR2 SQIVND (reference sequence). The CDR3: CASSIPGADTEAFF. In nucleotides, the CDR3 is TGTGCCAGTAGTATCCCGGGGGCGGACACTGAAGCTTTCTTT.